One T cell receptor (beta chain) is described in this entry. Antigen specificity is unknown. The sample originates from a study of PD-1 blockade in classical Hodgkin lymphoma. General study findings and limits: A significant rise in TCR diversity by C4D1 was seen for CD4+ but not CD8+ cells. Some patients started nivolumab under 1 year after ASCT, and they were excluded.

The trim removed 6 bases at V and 7 bases at J, leaving 2 bases unmatched. There are 12 residues in the CDR3. Germline V gives CDR1 MNHEY, CDR2 SMNVEV (reference sequence). Clones were read by immunoSEQ multiplex PCR, and TCRdb kept only the in-frame ones, dropping some. Counted here are 45,000 to 55,000 clones, about 85% occurring once; the ten biggest clones make up approximately 15%. No patient escaped relapse after autologous stem cell transplantation, and brentuximab vedotin exposure varied. Best response was recorded as complete response, partial response or progressive disease. V and J are TRBV27 and TRBJ2-2; 7 nucleotides agree with TRBD2. This sequence was found in a human donor with classical Hodgkin lymphoma. Sequencing was performed on peripheral blood mononuclear cells (PBMCs), taken at baseline. The CDR3 nucleotides are TGTGCCAGCAGCCGGGAGGTCGGGGAGCTGTTTTTT. Translation: CASSREVGELFF.